Following are 23 T cell receptor beta chains from one sample sequenced in a study of shared clonotypes between healthy human individuals. Naive CD8 cells comprised CD45RO-negative, CCR7-positively selected cells, excluding terminally differentiated effector memory CD45RA+ cells. Assay: immunoSEQ multiplex PCR; the TCRdb copy retains only in-frame clones and omits some. The table shows around 2.1 million clones, with roughly 91% occurring only once. Input material: naive CD8+ T cells from PBMCs. The receptor set was obtained from a man between 18 and 35 years old in good health. Some clones in this sample may be carry-over from other donors' samples.

As for this clone: The same CDR3 can be traced to other DNA sequences in this sample. This rearrangement joins TRBV27 to TRBJ1-1; TRBD1 might be the D (5 bases). CDR1 is MNHEY and CDR2 is SMNVEV in the germline V gene (reference sequence). V was cut by 1 base and J by 0 bases, with 9 bases left in between. This CDR3 region has 15 residues. CDR3 protein: CASSLLAGMNTEAFF. The CDR3 DNA sequence: TGTGCCAGCAGTTTATTGGCAGGGATGAACACTGAAGCTTTCTTT.

This chain connects TRBV27 to TRBJ2-1; TRBD2 aligns across 7 bases. In germline, CDR1 is MNHEY, CDR2 SMNVEV (reference sequence). V was clipped by 8 bases and J by 4 bases; unmatched bases: 8. This CDR3 has 14 amino acids. The CDR3 DNA is TGTGCCAGCGCGTTTGGGGGGGGTTACAATGAGCAGTTCTTC. Translation gives CASAFGGGYNEQFF.

The chain is built from TRBV28 and TRBJ2-1; D remains ambiguous. Germline V gives CDR1 MDHEN, CDR2 SYDVKM. V lost 7 bases, J lost 4 bases, and 5 bases lay in between. The CDR3 extends over 11 amino acids. CDR3 sequence: CASTTYNEQFF. In DNA form, the CDR3 reads TGTGCCAGCACCACTTACAATGAGCAGTTCTTC.

This sequence joins TRBV27 and TRBJ1-3; D possibly corresponds to TRBD1 (5 bases). This CDR3 region has 15 residues. Between the trimmed V and J ends, which lost 6 bases and 11 bases, there was a span of 23 bases. Germline V lookup: CDR1 MNHEY, CDR2 SMNVEV (reference sequence). The CDR3 protein is CASRGRDGPPGAIYF. In DNA, the CDR3 is TGTGCCAGCAGGGGCCGGGACGGTCCACCCGGCGCCATATATTTT.

This chain joins TRBV7-2 and TRBJ2-2; D is unclear. The CDR3 has 13 amino acids. Trimming left V 1 base short and J 6 bases short, with 6 bases between. Germline CDR1 reads SGHTA; CDR2 reads FQGNSA. The CDR3 DNA follows: TGTGCCAGCAGCTTAGTCGAGGCCGGGGAGCTGTTTTTT. Amino acid sequence: CASSLVEAGELFF.

The V and J genes are TRBV5-1 and TRBJ2-7; the match to TRBD1 covers 7 bases. Germline assignment: CDR1 SGHRS and CDR2 YFSETQ. V dropped 4 bases and J dropped 6; count of bases not matched to a gene: 4. The CDR3 is made up of 12 amino acids. The CDR3 DNA follows: TGCGCCAGCAGCCTAAGGGGGCCCGAGCAGTACTTC. Translated, it gives CASSLRGPEQYF.

About this clone itself: This same CDR3 is encoded by further DNA sequences in the sample. The chain couples TRBV19 to TRBJ2-7; 10 bases are shared with TRBD1. This CDR3 region has 15 residues. The V gene's germline CDR1 is LNHDA and CDR2 SQIVND (reference sequence). V lost 3 bases to trimming and J lost 2 bases; unmatched junction nucleotides: 4. This CDR3 is CASSIRDRGTYEQYF. The CDR3 DNA is TGTGCCAGTAGTATCAGGGACAGGGGTACCTACGAGCAGTACTTC.

The chain couples TRBV2 to TRBJ1-5; 9 nucleotides align to TRBD1. CDR1 and CDR2 (germline): SNHLY, FYNNEI. V was pared by 1 base and J by 4 bases, with 2 bases of the junction left unmatched. This CDR3 region has 15 residues. CDR3 in DNA: TGTGCCAGCAGTGAAGACAGGGGGCCGAATCAGCCCCAGCATTTT. Its protein is CASSEDRGPNQPQHF.

The chain links TRBV6-6 to TRBJ1-5; 7 nucleotides match TRBD1. This CDR3 has 15 amino acids. Looked up from germline, CDR1 is MNHNY and CDR2 is SVGAGI (reference sequence). Germline trimming cut 2 bases from V and 6 bases from J; bases unmatched to any gene: 7. The CDR3 sequence: CASSYPQTGAQPQHF. The CDR3 DNA reads as TGTGCCAGCAGTTACCCACAAACAGGGGCTCAGCCCCAGCATTTT.

The sample holds a few counts of this clone. This sample also contains other DNA sequences that code for the same CDR3. The rearrangement links TRBV2 to TRBJ1-1, with TRBD1 matching 8 bases. Trimming cost V 2 bases and J 0 bases; bases outside gene matches: 5. The CDR3 has 16 residues. CDR1 and CDR2 from the germline V gene are SNHLY and FYNNEI. The CDR3 reads CASSEMGQAMNTEAFF. The CDR3 DNA sequence: TGTGCCAGCAGTGAAATGGGACAGGCCATGAACACTGAAGCTTTCTTT.

To note about this clone: Other DNA variants within this sample encode the same CDR3. The chain is built from TRBV27 and TRBJ2-3; D remains ambiguous. The CDR3 is made up of 12 amino acids. Trimming shortened V by 5 bases and J by 4 bases, and 7 bases separated the two germline ends. CDR1 and CDR2 (germline): MNHEY, SMNVEV (reference sequence). The chain's CDR3 is CASSPRADTQYF. CDR3 bases: TGTGCCAGCAGTCCCCGGGCAGATACGCAGTATTTT.

This clone was recorded once. The chain combines TRBV6-5 with TRBJ2-7, with a possible D match to TRBD1 (5 bases). The V end lost 6 bases, the J end lost 0 bases, and 9 bases lay between the germline ends. CDR1 is MNHEY and CDR2 is SVGAGI in the germline V gene. The CDR3 runs 13 residues. The CDR3 reads CASRGRVSYEQYF. For the CDR3, the DNA is TGTGCCAGCAGGGGCAGGGTCTCCTACGAGCAGTACTTC.

This chain joins TRBV9 and TRBJ2-3; D is ambiguous. Per the germline V gene, CDR1 is SGDLS and CDR2 is YYNGEE. This CDR3 has 16 residues. Deletions cut 5 bases from V and 0 bases from J, with 16 bases between. The CDR3: CASRGGVSSSTDTQYF. CDR3 nucleotides: TGTGCCAGCAGAGGTGGGGTCTCCTCTAGCACAGATACGCAGTATTTT.

The J gene is TRBJ2-2, the V gene TRBV30; possibly TRBD2 for D (6 bases). Trimming pared 3 bases from V and 8 bases from J, leaving 19 bases between. Looked up from germline, CDR1 is GTSNPN and CDR2 is SVGIG (reference sequence). The CDR3 has 15 residues. CDR3 sequence: CAWREPRDSPGELFF. The CDR3, as DNA: TGTGCCTGGAGAGAGCCCCGGGACTCCCCTGGGGAGCTGTTTTTT.

This CDR3 is CASSEGQGSTAETQYF. CDR3 nucleotide sequence: TGCGCCAGCAGCGAAGGACAGGGTTCGACAGCAGAGACCCAGTACTTC. The genes are TRBV5-1 and TRBJ2-5, with 8 bases matching TRBD1. The CDR3 length is 16 residues. Germline assignment: CDR1 SGHRS and CDR2 YFSETQ. J gave up 4 bases and V 4 bases, and 12 bases lay outside the gene matches.

J is TRBJ1-5 and V is TRBV25-1; D is unclear. The V gene lost 1 base and the J gene lost 2 bases, with 12 bases spanning the gap. This CDR3 spans 16 amino acids. Germline V gene lookup returns CDR1 MGHDK and CDR2 SYGVNS. The CDR3 DNA reads as TGTGCCAGCAGTGAATCCGGTTGGCCCGGCAATCAGCCCCAGCATTTT. Amino acid sequence: CASSESGWPGNQPQHF.

The V gene is TRBV9, the J gene TRBJ2-5; 11 bases agree with TRBD2. Germline CDR1 and CDR2: SGDLS and YYNGEE. V lost 3 bases, J lost 4 bases, and 2 bases stayed unmatched. CDR3 length equals 14 residues. DNA for the CDR3: TGTGCCAGCAGCGATAGCGGGAGGGCAGAGACCCAGTACTTC. Its translation: CASSDSGRAETQYF.

V usage is TRBV21-1 and J usage is TRBJ2-2; TRBD2 is taken as the D call from the table, unchecked against the DNA. TRBV21-1 has pseudogene status. The CDR3 loop spans 15 amino acids. The CDR3 region has the DNA TGTGCCAGCAGCAAAGTAAAAACGAACACCGGGGAGCTGTTTTTT. This sequence encodes CASSKVKTNTGELFF.

The genes are TRBV7-8 and TRBJ2-7; 7 positions agree with TRBD2. Trimming took 7 bases from V and 7 from J; bases not matched to a gene: 19. The CDR3 runs to 16 residues. The germline gives CDR1 SGHVS, CDR2 FQNEAQ. This CDR3 is CASTSGGSPLRKEQYF. Here the CDR3 DNA reads TGTGCCAGCACCTCGGGGGGTTCCCCCCTGAGAAAAGAGCAGTACTTC. Together with reference TRBV7-8 and TRBJ2-7, the CDR3 gives the full variable domain: GAGVSQSPRYKVAKRGQDVALRCDPISGHVSLFWYQQALGQGPEFLTYFQNEAQLDKSGLPSDRFFAERPEGSVSTLKIQRTQQEDSAVYLCASTSGGSPLRKEQYFGPGTRLTVT.

This clone was seen just once. The chain combines TRBV29-1 with TRBJ2-1; TRBD2 might be the D (6 bases). The CDR3 length is 13 residues. CDR1 SQVTM and CDR2 ANQGSEA come from the germline V gene. V was shortened by 4 bases and J by 10 bases, with 17 bases between the two germline ends. The CDR3 spells CSVGARDWGEQFF. CDR3 coding DNA: TGCAGCGTTGGGGCTCGGGACTGGGGGGAGCAGTTCTTC.

The chain is built from TRBV28 and TRBJ1-1; perhaps TRBD1 as D (5 bases). The CDR3 length is 16 residues. Per the germline V gene, CDR1 is MDHEN and CDR2 is SYDVKM. V was cut by 5 bases and J by 6 bases, with 22 bases left in between. CDR3 in DNA: TGTGCCAGCAGTCCTCTTTGGGGGAGCTGGGAGGCTGAAGCTTTCTTT. Translation gives CASSPLWGSWEAEAFF.

V usage is TRBV7-9 and J usage is TRBJ2-5, with a tentative D call TRBD2 (6 bases). Per the germline V gene, CDR1 is SEHNR and CDR2 is FQNEAQ (reference sequence). The CDR3 covers 14 residues. V was clipped by 6 bases and J by 4 bases, with 15 bases between them. The DNA of the CDR3 is TGTGCCAGCAGTTACAGGCCGGAGGGAGAGACCCAGTACTTC. Encoded protein: CASSYRPEGETQYF.

This chain connects TRBV27 to TRBJ2-7; 7 bases agree with TRBD2. The CDR3 extends over 16 amino acids. Per germline, CDR1 MNHEY and CDR2 SMNVEV (reference sequence). J was trimmed by 2 bases and V by 2 bases; bases with no gene match: 9. The CDR3 region has the DNA TGTGCCAGCAGTTTAACCCAGACTAGCATACCCTACGAGCAGTACTTC. The encoded protein is CASSLTQTSIPYEQYF.